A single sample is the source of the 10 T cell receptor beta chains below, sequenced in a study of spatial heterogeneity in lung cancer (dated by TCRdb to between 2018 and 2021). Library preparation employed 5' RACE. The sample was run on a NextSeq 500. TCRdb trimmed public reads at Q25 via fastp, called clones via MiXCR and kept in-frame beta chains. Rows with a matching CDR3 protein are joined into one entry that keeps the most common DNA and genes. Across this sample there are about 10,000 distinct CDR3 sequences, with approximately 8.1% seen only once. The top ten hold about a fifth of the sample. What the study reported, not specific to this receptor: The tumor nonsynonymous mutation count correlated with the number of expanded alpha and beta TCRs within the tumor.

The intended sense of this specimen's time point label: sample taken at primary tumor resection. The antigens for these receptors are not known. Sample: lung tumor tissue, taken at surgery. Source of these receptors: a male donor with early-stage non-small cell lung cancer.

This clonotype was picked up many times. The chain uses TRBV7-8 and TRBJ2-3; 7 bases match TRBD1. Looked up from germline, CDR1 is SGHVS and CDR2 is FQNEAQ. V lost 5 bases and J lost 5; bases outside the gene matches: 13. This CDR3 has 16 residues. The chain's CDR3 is CASSSRAGGVGDTQYF. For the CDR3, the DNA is TGTGCCAGCAGCAGCCGGGCAGGGGGAGTTGGAGATACGCAGTATTTT.

In nucleotides, the CDR3 is TGCAGCGTTCCGCCGACAGGGATCCTTTTCTACGAGCAGTACTTC. Protein: CSVPPTGILFYEQYF. This chain uses TRBV29-1 with TRBJ2-7, with 7 bases matching TRBD1. CDR1 and CDR2 (germline): SQVTM, ANQGSEA. With V trimmed by 5 bases and J by 3 bases, 13 bases remained unmatched. The length of the CDR3 is 15 residues.

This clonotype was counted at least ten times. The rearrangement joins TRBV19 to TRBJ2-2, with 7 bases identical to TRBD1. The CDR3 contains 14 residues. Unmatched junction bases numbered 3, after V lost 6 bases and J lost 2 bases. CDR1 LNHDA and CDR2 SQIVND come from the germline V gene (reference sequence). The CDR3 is CASSRGYNTGELFF. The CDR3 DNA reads TGTGCCAGTAGCAGGGGGTATAACACCGGGGAGCTGTTTTTT.

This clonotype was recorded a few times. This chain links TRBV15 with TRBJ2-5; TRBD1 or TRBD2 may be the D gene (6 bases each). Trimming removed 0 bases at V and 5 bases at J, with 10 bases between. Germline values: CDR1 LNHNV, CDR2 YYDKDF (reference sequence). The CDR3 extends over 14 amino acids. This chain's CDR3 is CATSRDGGHETQYF. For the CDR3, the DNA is TGTGCCACCAGCAGAGATGGGGGGCACGAGACCCAGTACTTC.

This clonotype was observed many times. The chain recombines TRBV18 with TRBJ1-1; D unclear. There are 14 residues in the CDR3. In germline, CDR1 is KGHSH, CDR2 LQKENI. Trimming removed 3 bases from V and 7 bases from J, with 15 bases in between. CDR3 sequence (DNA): TGTGCCAGCTCACCGCTAGGGCGTTTGGATGAAGCTTTCTTT. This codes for CASSPLGRLDEAFF.

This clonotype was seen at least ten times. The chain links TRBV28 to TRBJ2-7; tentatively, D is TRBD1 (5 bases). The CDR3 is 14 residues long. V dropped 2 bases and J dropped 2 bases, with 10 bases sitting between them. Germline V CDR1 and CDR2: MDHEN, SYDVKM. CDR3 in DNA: TGTGCCAGCAGTTTAAGGGGTAACCCCTACGAGCAGTACTTC. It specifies CASSLRGNPYEQYF.

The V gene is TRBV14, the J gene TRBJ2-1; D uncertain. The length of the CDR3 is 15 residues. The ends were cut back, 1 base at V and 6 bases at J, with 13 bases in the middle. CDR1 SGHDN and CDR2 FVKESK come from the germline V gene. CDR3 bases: TGTGCCAGCAGCCAAGGCCCATTCACTGCCAATGAGCAGTTCTTC. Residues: CASSQGPFTANEQFF.

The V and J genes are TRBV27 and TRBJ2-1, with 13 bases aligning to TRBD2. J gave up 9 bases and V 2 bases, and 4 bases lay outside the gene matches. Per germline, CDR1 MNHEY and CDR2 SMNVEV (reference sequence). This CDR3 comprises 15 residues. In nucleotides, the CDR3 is TGTGCCAGCAGTTTAAGGACTAGCGGGGGCGGTGAGCAGTTCTTC. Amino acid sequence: CASSLRTSGGGEQFF.

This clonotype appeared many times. Here the CDR3 reads CASSVVKDEQFF. The CDR3 DNA reads as TGTGCCAGCAGCGTAGTTAAGGATGAGCAGTTCTTC. The V gene is TRBV9, the J gene TRBJ2-1; D unclear. CDR1 is SGDLS and CDR2 is YYNGEE in the germline V gene. The CDR3 spans 12 residues. Trimming stripped 0 bases from V and 8 bases from J, with 6 bases between.

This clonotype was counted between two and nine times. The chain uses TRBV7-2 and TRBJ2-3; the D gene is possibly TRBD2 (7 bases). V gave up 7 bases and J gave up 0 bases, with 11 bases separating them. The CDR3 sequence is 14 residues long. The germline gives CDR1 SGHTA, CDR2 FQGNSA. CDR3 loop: CASKGGISTDTQYF. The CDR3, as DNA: TGTGCCAGCAAGGGGGGGATAAGCACAGATACGCAGTATTTT.